This TCR beta chain is from a study of T cell responses to AZD1222 COVID-19 vaccine. Study-wide results and limits: In a largely white British group with more females than males, clonal diversity was possibly underestimated. Repertoire collection took place solely once the T cell response had peaked.

Remarks on this clone: Its antigen is undetermined.

The table came from immunoSEQ multiplex PCR; TCRdb's copy has only in-frame clones and leaves some out. This sample contains under 150,000 clones. V shed 6 bases and J shed 4 bases, with 12 bases lying between them. The CDR3 has 13 amino acids. Germline CDR1 MDHEN, CDR2 SYDVKM. The sequenced sample was peripheral blood. This clonotype was sampled from an adult in good health. The chain employs TRBV28 and TRBJ1-1; D unclear. The CDR3 region has the DNA TGTGCCAGCAGCCGAATCTCCGGCACTGAAGCTTTCTTT. Protein product: CASSRISGTEAFF.